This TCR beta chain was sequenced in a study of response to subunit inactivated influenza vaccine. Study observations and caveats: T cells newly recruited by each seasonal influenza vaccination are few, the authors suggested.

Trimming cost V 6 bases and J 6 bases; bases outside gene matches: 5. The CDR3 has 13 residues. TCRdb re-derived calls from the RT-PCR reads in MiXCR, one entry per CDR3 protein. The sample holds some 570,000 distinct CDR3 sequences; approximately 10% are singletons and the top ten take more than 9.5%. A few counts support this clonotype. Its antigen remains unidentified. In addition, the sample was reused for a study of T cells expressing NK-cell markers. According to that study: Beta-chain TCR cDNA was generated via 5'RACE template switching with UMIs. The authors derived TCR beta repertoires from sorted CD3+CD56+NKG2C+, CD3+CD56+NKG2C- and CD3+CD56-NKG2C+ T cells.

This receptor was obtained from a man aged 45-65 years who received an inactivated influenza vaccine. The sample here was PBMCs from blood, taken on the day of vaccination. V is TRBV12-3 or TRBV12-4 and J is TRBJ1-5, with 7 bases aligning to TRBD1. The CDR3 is CASSTGEGQPQHF. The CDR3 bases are TGTGCCAGCAGCACAGGGGAGGGTCAGCCCCAGCATTTT.